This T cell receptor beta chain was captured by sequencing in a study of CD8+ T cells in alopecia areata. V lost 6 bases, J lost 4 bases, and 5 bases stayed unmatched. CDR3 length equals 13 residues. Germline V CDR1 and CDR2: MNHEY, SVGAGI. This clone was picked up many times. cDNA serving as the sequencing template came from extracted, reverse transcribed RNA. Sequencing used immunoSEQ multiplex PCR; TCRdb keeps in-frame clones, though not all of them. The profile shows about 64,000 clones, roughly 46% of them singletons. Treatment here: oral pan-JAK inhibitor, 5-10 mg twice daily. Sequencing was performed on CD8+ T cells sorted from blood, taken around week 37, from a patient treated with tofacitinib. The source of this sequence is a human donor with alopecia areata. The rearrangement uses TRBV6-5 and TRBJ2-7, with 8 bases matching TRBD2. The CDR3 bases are TGTGCCAGCAGAGCGGGAGCAGTATACGAGCAGTACTTC. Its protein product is CASRAGAVYEQYF.